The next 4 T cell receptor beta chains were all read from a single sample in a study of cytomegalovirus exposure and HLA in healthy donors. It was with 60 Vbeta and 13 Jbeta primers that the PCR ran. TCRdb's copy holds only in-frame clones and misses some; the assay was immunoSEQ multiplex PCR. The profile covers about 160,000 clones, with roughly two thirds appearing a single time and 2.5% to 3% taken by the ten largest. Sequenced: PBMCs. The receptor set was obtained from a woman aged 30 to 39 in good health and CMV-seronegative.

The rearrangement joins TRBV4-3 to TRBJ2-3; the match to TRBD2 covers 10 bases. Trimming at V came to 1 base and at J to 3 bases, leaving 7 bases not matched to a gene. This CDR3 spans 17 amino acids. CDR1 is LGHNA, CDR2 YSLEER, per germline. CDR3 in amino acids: CASSQGPSGGGTDTQYF. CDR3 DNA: TGCGCCAGCAGCCAAGGACCTAGCGGGGGTGGAACAGATACGCAGTATTTT.

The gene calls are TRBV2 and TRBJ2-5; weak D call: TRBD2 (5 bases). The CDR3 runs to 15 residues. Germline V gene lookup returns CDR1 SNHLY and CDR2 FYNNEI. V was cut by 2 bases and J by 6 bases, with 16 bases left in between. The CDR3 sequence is CASSEIRRGLKTQYF. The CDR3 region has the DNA TGTGCCAGCAGTGAAATCAGGAGAGGGTTGAAGACCCAGTACTTC. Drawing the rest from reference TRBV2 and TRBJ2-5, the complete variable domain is EPEVTQTPSHQVTQMGQEVILRCVPISNHLYFYWYRQILGQKVEFLVSFYNNEISEKSEIFDDQFSVERPDGSNFTLKIRSTKLEDSAMYFCASSEIRRGLKTQYFGPGTRLLVL.

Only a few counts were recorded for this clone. CDR3 loop: CASSLLRTGKGYEQYF. For the CDR3, the DNA is TGTGCCAGCAGTCTTCTTAGGACAGGGAAGGGCTACGAGCAGTACTTC. The rearrangement joins TRBV27 to TRBJ2-7; 8 bases align to TRBD1. Looked up from germline, CDR1 is MNHEY and CDR2 is SMNVEV (reference sequence). CDR3 length: 16 amino acids. Trimming at V came to 5 bases and at J to 3 bases, leaving 12 bases not matched to a gene.

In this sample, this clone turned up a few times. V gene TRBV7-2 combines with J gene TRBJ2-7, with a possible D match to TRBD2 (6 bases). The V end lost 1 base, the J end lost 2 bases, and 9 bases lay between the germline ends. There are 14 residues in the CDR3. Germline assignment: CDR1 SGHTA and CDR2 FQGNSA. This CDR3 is CASSLEAGTYEQYF. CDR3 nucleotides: TGTGCCAGCAGCTTAGAGGCGGGAACCTACGAGCAGTACTTC. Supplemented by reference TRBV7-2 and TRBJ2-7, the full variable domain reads GAGVSQSPSNKVTEKGKDVELRCDPISGHTALYWYRQSLGQGLEFLIYFQGNSAPDKSGLPSDRFSAERTGGSVSTLTIQRTQQEDSAVYLCASSLEAGTYEQYFGPGTRLTVT.